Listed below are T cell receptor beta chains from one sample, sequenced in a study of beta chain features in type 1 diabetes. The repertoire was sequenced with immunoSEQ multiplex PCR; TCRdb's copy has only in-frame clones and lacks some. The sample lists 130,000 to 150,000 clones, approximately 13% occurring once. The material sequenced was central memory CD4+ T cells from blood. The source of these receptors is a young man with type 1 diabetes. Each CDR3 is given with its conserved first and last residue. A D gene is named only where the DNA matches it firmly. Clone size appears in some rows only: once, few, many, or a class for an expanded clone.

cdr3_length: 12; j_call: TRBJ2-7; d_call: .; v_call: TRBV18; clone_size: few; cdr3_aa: CASSPDGYEQYF; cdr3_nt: TGTGCCAGCTCACCGGACGGCTACGAGCAGTACTTC
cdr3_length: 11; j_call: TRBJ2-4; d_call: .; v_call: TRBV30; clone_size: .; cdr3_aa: CAWSGENIQYF; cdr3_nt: TGTGCCTGGAGTGGGGAAAACATTCAGTACTTC
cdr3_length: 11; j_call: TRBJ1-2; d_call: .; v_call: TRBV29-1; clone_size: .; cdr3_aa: CSVGRGNGYTF; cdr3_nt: TGCAGCGTTGGGAGAGGGAACGGCTACACCTTC
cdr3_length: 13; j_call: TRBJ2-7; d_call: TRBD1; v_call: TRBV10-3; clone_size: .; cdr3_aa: CAIRGQGIYEQYF; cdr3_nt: TGTGCCATCAGGGGACAGGGGATCTACGAGCAGTACTTC
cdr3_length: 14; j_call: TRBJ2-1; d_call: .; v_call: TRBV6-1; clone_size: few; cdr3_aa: CASSEVTGQPAKFF; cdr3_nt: TGTGCCAGCAGTGAAGTCACTGGGCAGCCTGCCAAGTTCTTC
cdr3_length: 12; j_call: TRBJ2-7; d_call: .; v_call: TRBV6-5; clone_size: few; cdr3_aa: CASSYRWDEQYF; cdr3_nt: TGTGCCAGCAGTTACCGGTGGGACGAGCAGTACTTC
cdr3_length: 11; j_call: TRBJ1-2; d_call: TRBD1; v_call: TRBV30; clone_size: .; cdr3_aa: CASQGDYGYTF; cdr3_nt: TGTGCCTCTCAGGGGGACTATGGCTACACCTTC
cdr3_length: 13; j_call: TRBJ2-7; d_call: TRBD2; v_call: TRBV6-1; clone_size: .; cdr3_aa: CASLREGSYEQYF; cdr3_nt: TGTGCCAGCCTCCGGGAGGGCTCCTACGAGCAGTACTTC
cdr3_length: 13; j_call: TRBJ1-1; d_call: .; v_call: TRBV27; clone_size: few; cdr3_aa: CASMSPLNTEAFF; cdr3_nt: TGTGCCAGCATGTCTCCACTGAACACTGAAGCTTTCTTT
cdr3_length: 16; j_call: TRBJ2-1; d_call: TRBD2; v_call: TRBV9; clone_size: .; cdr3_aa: CASSVGLAGYLNEQFF; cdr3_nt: TGTGCCAGCAGCGTAGGACTAGCGGGTTATTTGAATGAGCAGTTCTTC
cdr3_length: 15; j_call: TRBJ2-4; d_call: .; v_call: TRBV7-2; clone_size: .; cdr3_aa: CASSLVYGDSGIQYF; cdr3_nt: TGTGCCAGCAGCTTAGTTTATGGGGATTCAGGCATTCAGTACTTC
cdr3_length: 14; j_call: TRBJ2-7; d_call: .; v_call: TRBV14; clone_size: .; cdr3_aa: CASSQDREGIEQYF; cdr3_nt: TGTGCCAGCAGCCAAGATCGAGAGGGTATAGAACAGTACTTC
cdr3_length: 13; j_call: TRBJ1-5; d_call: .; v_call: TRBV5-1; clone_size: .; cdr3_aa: CASSAGVGQPQHF; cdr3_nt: TGCGCCAGCAGCGCGGGAGTTGGACAGCCCCAGCATTTT
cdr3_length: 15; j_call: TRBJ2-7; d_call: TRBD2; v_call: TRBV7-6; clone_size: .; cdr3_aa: CASSPTSGGPYEQYF; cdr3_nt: TGTGCCAGCAGCCCGACTAGCGGGGGGCCCTACGAGCAGTACTTC
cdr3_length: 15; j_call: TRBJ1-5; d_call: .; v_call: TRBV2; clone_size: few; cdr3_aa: CASSEYGISNQPQHF; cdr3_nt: TGTGCCAGCAGTGAATACGGTATTAGCAATCAGCCCCAGCATTTT
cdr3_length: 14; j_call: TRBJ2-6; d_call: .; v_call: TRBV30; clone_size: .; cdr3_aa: CASPARSGANVLTF; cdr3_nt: TGTGCCTCCCCGGCGCGCTCTGGGGCCAACGTCCTGACTTTC
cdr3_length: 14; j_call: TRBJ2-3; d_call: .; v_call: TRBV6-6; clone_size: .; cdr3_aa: CASSYLDTTDTQYF; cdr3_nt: TGTGCCAGCAGTTACTTGGACACCACAGATACGCAGTATTTT
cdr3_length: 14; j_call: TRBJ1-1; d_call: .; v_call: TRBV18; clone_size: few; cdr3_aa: CASSPRDGGPEAFF; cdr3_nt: TGTGCCAGCTCACCGAGGGATGGGGGGCCTGAAGCTTTCTTT
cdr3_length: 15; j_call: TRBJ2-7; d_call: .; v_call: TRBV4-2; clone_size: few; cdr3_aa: CASSLSTGGSYEQYF; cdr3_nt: TGTGCCAGCAGCCTATCGACAGGCGGATCCTACGAGCAGTACTTC